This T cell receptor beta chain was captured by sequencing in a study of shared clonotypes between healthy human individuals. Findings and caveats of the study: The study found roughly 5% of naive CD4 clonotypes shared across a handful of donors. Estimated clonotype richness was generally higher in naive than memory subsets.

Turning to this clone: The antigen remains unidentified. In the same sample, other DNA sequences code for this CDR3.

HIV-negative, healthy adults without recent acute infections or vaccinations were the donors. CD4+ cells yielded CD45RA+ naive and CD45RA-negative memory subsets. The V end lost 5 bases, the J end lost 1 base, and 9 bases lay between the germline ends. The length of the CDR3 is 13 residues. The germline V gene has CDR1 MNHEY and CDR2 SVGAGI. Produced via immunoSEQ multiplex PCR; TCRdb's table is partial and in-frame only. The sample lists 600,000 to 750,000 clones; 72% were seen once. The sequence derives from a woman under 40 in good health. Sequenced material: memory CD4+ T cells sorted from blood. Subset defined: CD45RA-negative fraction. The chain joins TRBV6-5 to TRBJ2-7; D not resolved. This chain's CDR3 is CASSLGSSYEQYF. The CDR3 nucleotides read TGTGCCAGCAGTCTAGGGTCATCCTACGAGCAGTACTTC.